Shown below are 7 T cell receptor beta chains from a single sample sequenced in a study of cytomegalovirus exposure and HLA in healthy donors (dated by TCRdb to about 2017). The library was made by the immunoSEQ multiplex PCR assay. For the multiplex PCR, a mixture combining 60 forward primers for TCR Vbeta segments and 13 reverse primers for TCR Jbeta segments was used. TCRdb provides this immuneACCESS table in a form limited to in-frame rearrangements. Some clones are lacking; in checked studies, under half of them reflect an unresolved V gene, and why the rest are absent is not known. Recorded for this sample are some 130,000 clones; 65% to 90% of them occurred a single time. The ten most abundant clones make up approximately 10% of the sample. The material sequenced was PBMCs. These receptors were obtained from a male donor in good health and CMV-seropositive.

This rearrangement joins TRBV27 to TRBJ2-3; the match to TRBD1 covers 8 bases. J gave up 0 bases and V 8 bases, and 7 bases lay outside the gene matches. Germline lookup yields CDR1 MNHEY and CDR2 SMNVEV (reference sequence). The CDR3 has 15 residues. The CDR3 sequence is CASVAGTGSTDTQYF. The CDR3 nucleotides are TGTGCCAGCGTCGCCGGGACAGGAAGCACAGATACGCAGTATTTT.

The rearrangement joins TRBV25-1 to TRBJ1-2, with 9 bases that match TRBD1. This CDR3 comprises 17 residues. Losses at the gene ends were 2 bases for V and 4 bases for J; bases not matched to a gene: 11. In germline, CDR1 is MGHDK, CDR2 SYGVNS. CDR3 nucleotides: TGTGCCAGCAGTGAAGGCAGAGAAACAGGGGGCTTCTATGGCTACACCTTC. Its translation: CASSEGRETGGFYGYTF.

The V call is TRBV6-5, the J call TRBJ1-5; D call uncertain. CDR3 length: 13 residues. V lost 6 bases and J lost 4, with 10 bases in between. Germline V gives CDR1 MNHEY, CDR2 SVGAGI. The CDR3, as DNA: TGTGCCAGCAGCCCTACCCGTAATCAGCCCCAGCATTTT. Protein sequence: CASSPTRNQPQHF.

The chain recombines TRBV6-1 with TRBJ2-7; 8 positions agree with TRBD1. The V gene's germline CDR1 is MNHNS and CDR2 SASEGT. The CDR3 sequence is 13 residues long. Trimming removed 6 bases from V and 3 bases from J; junction bases left unmatched: 4. The CDR3 here is CASRRTGNYEQYF. CDR3 nucleotides: TGTGCCAGCAGACGGACAGGGAACTACGAGCAGTACTTC.

The chain couples TRBV28 to TRBJ2-7; 8 bases are shared with TRBD2. The CDR3 runs to 15 residues. Germline-derived CDR1 and CDR2 are MDHEN and SYDVKM. V was clipped by 5 bases and J by 2 bases; unmatched bases: 8. The CDR3 coding sequence is TGTGCCAGCAGTACCCTCGGGGGGGGCGCCTACGAGCAGTACTTC. Its translation: CASSTLGGGAYEQYF.

This chain joins TRBV7-9 and TRBJ1-5, with a weak D call TRBD1 (5 bases). Per germline, CDR1 SEHNR and CDR2 FQNEAQ (reference sequence). The germline V and J ends were trimmed by 2 bases and 5 bases, with 13 bases remaining between them. The length of the CDR3 is 15 residues. CDR3 bases: TGTGCCAGCAGCTTATCGACAGAACGGGATCAGCCCCAGCATTTT. Translation: CASSLSTERDQPQHF.

The J gene is TRBJ2-3, the V gene TRBV2, with 11 bases lining up with TRBD2. The ends lost 6 bases at V and 2 bases at J; junction bases unmatched: 4. Germline loops: CDR1 SNHLY, CDR2 FYNNEI. This CDR3 region has 15 residues. CDR3 sequence: CASRPGLAATDTQYF. In DNA, the CDR3 is TGTGCCAGCAGGCCGGGACTAGCGGCCACAGATACGCAGTATTTT.